These 9 T cell receptor beta chains were sequenced from one sample in a study of beta chain features in type 1 diabetes. The study reverse transcribed the entire isolated RNA, so it sequenced expressed TCRB transcripts. Method: immunoSEQ multiplex PCR; TCRdb's copy keeps in-frame clones and lacks some. The sample lists around 300,000 clones, 15% seen once, with about 0.014% in the top ten. Study-level points and caveats: Across all four CD4+ subsets, people with type 1 diabetes showed modestly shorter TCRB CDR3s.

Their antigens remain unidentified. The sample taken for sequencing was naive CD4+ T cells from blood. Receptor source: a man aged 18 to 30 with type 1 diabetes.

The rearrangement links TRBV2 to TRBJ2-5; D possibly corresponds to TRBD2 (5 bases). Deletions cut 1 base from V and 2 bases from J, with 11 bases between. CDR1 is SNHLY, CDR2 FYNNEI, per germline. This CDR3 has 15 residues. CDR3 residues: CASSEEGVSQETQYF. Here the CDR3 DNA reads TGTGCCAGCAGTGAAGAGGGAGTCTCTCAAGAGACCCAGTACTTC.

In its sample, this clone was seen a few times. This chain links TRBV30 with TRBJ2-7, with D perhaps TRBD2 (6 bases). The germline gives CDR1 GTSNPN, CDR2 SVGIG (reference sequence). Trimming cost V 0 bases and J 4 bases, with 13 bases left between them. This CDR3 is 14 amino acids long. The CDR3 bases are TGTGCCTGGAGTGTTGGGCATGGGGGGTACGAGCAGTACTTC. Residues: CAWSVGHGGYEQYF.

In its sample, this clone was seen a few times. This rearrangement joins TRBV7-2 to TRBJ2-5; 10 bases agree with TRBD2. The ends lost 3 bases at V and 5 bases at J; junction bases unmatched: 3. The CDR3 consists of 14 residues. Looked up from germline, CDR1 is SGHTA and CDR2 is FQGNSA. This chain's CDR3 is CASSFSGRSETQYF. The CDR3 nucleotides are TGTGCCAGCAGCTTTAGCGGGAGGAGTGAGACCCAGTACTTC.

The rearrangement joins TRBV6-5 to TRBJ1-1; D is unresolved. Trimming removed 2 bases at V and 0 bases at J, with 4 bases between. CDR1 is MNHEY and CDR2 is SVGAGI in the germline V gene. The CDR3 is 13 amino acids. In nucleotides, the CDR3 is TGTGCCAGCAGTTACAGCGTGAACACTGAAGCTTTCTTT. It yields the protein CASSYSVNTEAFF.

This clone was seen only a few times. J is TRBJ2-5 and V is TRBV5-1, with TRBD2 matching 8 bases. CDR3 length: 15 residues. V shed 4 bases, J shed 5 bases, and the junction held 10 bases outside the gene matches. In germline, CDR1 is SGHRS, CDR2 YFSETQ. CDR3 DNA sequence: TGCGCCAGCAGCATTGGACTAGCTGTCGGGGAGACCCAGTACTTC. As protein: CASSIGLAVGETQYF.

The chain recombines TRBV6-5 with TRBJ2-1; D may be TRBD1 (6 bases). The germline V and J ends were trimmed by 2 bases and 6 bases, with 11 bases remaining between them. CDR1 and CDR2 (germline): MNHEY, SVGAGI. This CDR3 comprises 14 residues. For the CDR3, the DNA is TGTGCCAGCAGTTACCTTGGACAGACCAATGAGCAGTTCTTC. This translates into CASSYLGQTNEQFF.

The chain uses TRBV9 and TRBJ2-7, with 9 bases lining up with TRBD2. The V gene's germline CDR1 is SGDLS and CDR2 YYNGEE. V lost 0 bases to trimming and J lost 6 bases; unmatched junction nucleotides: 7. The CDR3 is 15 residues long. The CDR3 spells CASSVDSGRTTEQYF. CDR3 DNA sequence: TGTGCCAGCAGCGTAGATAGCGGGAGAACCACCGAGCAGTACTTC.

The genes are TRBV25-1 and TRBJ1-4, with 10 bases identical to TRBD1. The CDR3 has 13 residues. Germline CDR1 is MGHDK and CDR2 is SYGVNS. V lost 6 bases to trimming and J lost 7 bases; unmatched junction nucleotides: 2. The CDR3 DNA sequence: TGTGCCAGCAGGGACAGGGGGGGTGAAAAACTGTTTTTT. Encoded protein: CASRDRGGEKLFF. Using reference TRBV25-1 and TRBJ1-4 for the parts outside the CDR3, the full variable domain is EADIYQTPRYLVIGTGKKITLECSQTMGHDKMYWYQQDPGMELHLIHYSYGVNSTEKGDLSSESTVSRIRTEHFPLTLESARPSHTSQYLCASRDRGGEKLFFGSGTQLSVL.

This chain links TRBV18 with TRBJ1-2; D unresolved. Trimming shortened V by 1 base and J by 8 bases, and 11 bases separated the two germline ends. This CDR3 comprises 13 residues. Per the germline V gene, CDR1 is KGHSH and CDR2 is LQKENI. The CDR3 here is CASSPQSERGYTF. The CDR3 bases are TGTGCCAGCTCACCACAATCAGAGAGGGGCTACACCTTC.